This T cell receptor (beta chain) originates from a study of T cell repertoires in cytomegalovirus infection. The overall study: In the study, CMV epitopes included recently identified HLA-C-restricted and well-studied HLA-B-restricted ones. CMV infection and matching HLA type were both indicated by public TCR beta signatures.

A word on this clonotype: Antigen unknown.

V lost 3 bases to trimming and J lost 4 bases; unmatched junction nucleotides: 9. Germline CDR1 and CDR2: SGHTA and FQGTGA. The CDR3 has 17 amino acids. Study-wide results and limits: Ex vivo, HLA-C-restricted CMV-specific TCR beta clonotypes prevailed over the rest of the response.

One entry per CDR3 protein results from TCRdb running MiXCR on the reads. The repertoire has some 350,000 distinct CDR3 sequences, approximately 32% of them found once; the top ten carry about 19%. The clonotype comes from a human donor in good health (CMV status not recorded). Some clones in this sample may be carry-over from other donors' samples. Sample: cultured PBMCs, taken from culture after CMV antigen stimulation. This chain joins TRBV7-3 and TRBJ1-1, with 12 positions matching TRBD1. The CDR3 loop reads CASSFPGQGAKGTEAFF. The DNA of the CDR3 is TGTGCCAGCAGCTTCCCGGGACAGGGGGCGAAGGGCACTGAAGCTTTCTTT.